The next 10 T cell receptor beta chains were all read from a single sample in a study of spatial heterogeneity in lung cancer. Time point noted: sample taken at primary tumor resection. From tumor, nontumor lung or frozen PBMC, whole RNA was taken unsorted for sequencing. One entry per CDR3 protein results from TCRdb running MiXCR on the 5' RACE reads. Of roughly 40,000 distinct CDR3 sequences listed, roughly 7.1% are singletons. The sample was PBMCs, taken at surgery. The receptors shown here come from a female donor with early-stage non-small cell lung cancer.

This clonotype has a count of ten or more. The chain uses TRBV2 and TRBJ1-4; no firm D call. Trimming removed 6 bases from V and 0 bases from J, with 8 bases in between. The CDR3 contains 14 residues. Germline V gives CDR1 SNHLY, CDR2 FYNNEI. CDR3 DNA sequence: TGTGCCAGCAGGGAGTACCCAACTAATGAAAAACTGTTTTTT. This translates into CASREYPTNEKLFF.

Many counts were recorded for this clonotype. The V gene is TRBV12-3 or TRBV12-4, the J gene TRBJ2-3; D not resolved. V lost 1 base, J lost 8 bases, and 4 bases lay in between. CDR3 length equals 11 residues. CDR3 bases: TGTGCCAGCAGTTTAGAGGGTACGCAGTATTTT. Its translation: CASSLEGTQYF.

This clonotype was detected many times. The chain couples TRBV6-6 to TRBJ1-2, with D possibly being TRBD1 (5 bases). The CDR3 sequence is 14 residues long. V lost 2 bases and J 6 bases, leaving 13 bases between the germline ends. Germline CDR1 reads MNHNY; CDR2 reads SVGAGI (reference sequence). In DNA form, the CDR3 reads TGTGCCAGCAGTTACCCTTCGGGGGGTAATGGCTACACCTTC. This translates into CASSYPSGGNGYTF.

This clonotype was observed at least ten times. V gene TRBV11-2 combines with J gene TRBJ1-1; TRBD1 might be the D (5 bases). Trimming left V 2 bases short and J 1 base short, with 8 bases between. The germline gives CDR1 SGHAT, CDR2 FQNNGV. This CDR3 region has 14 residues. The CDR3 reads CASSLRQPNTEAFF. The CDR3 region has the DNA TGTGCCAGCAGCTTACGACAGCCGAACACTGAAGCTTTCTTT.

This clonotype was recorded at least ten times. The genes are TRBV11-2 and TRBJ2-3, with D hard to call. V lost 3 bases and J 3 bases, leaving 4 bases between the germline ends. CDR1 and CDR2 (germline): SGHAT, FQNNGV. There are 12 residues in the CDR3. CDR3 nucleotide sequence: TGTGCCAGCAGCTTGACGACAGATACGCAGTATTTT. Translation gives CASSLTTDTQYF.

There are many counts of this clonotype. The CDR3 sequence is CSAREVGGRIQYF. Here the CDR3 DNA reads TGCAGTGCTAGAGAGGTGGGGGGACGCATTCAGTACTTC. The rearrangement joins TRBV20-1 to TRBJ2-4, with D perhaps matching TRBD2 (6 bases). The CDR3 is made up of 13 amino acids. V shed 0 bases and J shed 9 bases, with 12 bases lying between them. The germline V gene has CDR1 DFQATT and CDR2 SNEGSKA (reference sequence).

This rearrangement joins TRBV4-1 to TRBJ2-5; 9 bases align to TRBD2. Germline V gene lookup returns CDR1 MGHRA and CDR2 YSYEKL. The CDR3 loop spans 16 amino acids. The J segment lost 4 bases and the V segment lost 0 bases, leaving 6 bases of the junction unmatched. The CDR3 loop is CASSQERGGLGETQYF. The CDR3 coding sequence is TGCGCCAGCAGCCAAGAGCGGGGGGGCCTAGGAGAGACCCAGTACTTC.

This clonotype is categorized as medium-sized. This chain connects TRBV12-3 or TRBV12-4 to TRBJ1-1; the match to TRBD1 covers 7 bases. V dropped 5 bases and J dropped 8; count of bases not matched to a gene: 11. The CDR3 consists of 14 residues. CDR3 loop: CASSAYSSGQEAFF. CDR3 coding DNA: TGTGCCAGCAGTGCATATTCGTCGGGACAGGAAGCTTTCTTT.

The sample holds many counts of this clonotype. The CDR3 nucleotides read TGCGCCAGCAGCCTATGGGGACAGGCCTCCTACGAGCAGTACTTC. It specifies CASSLWGQASYEQYF. The chain has TRBV5-1 and TRBJ2-7, with TRBD1 matching over 8 bases. The CDR3 contains 15 residues. Losses at the gene ends were 4 bases for V and 0 bases for J; bases not matched to a gene: 6. The germline gives CDR1 SGHRS, CDR2 YFSETQ.

Many counts were recorded for this clonotype. The CDR3 nucleotides are TGTGCCAGCACCCAAGGCGCCGGGAATGAAAAACTGTTTTTT. This gives the protein CASTQGAGNEKLFF. The chain is built from TRBV6-1 and TRBJ1-4; D is uncertain. Germline CDR1 is MNHNS and CDR2 is SASEGT. V was pared by 7 bases and J by 5 bases, with 14 bases between. There are 14 residues in the CDR3.